One sample yielded the 19 T cell receptor beta chains listed below, sequenced in a study of T cells in Graves' hyperthyroidism and ophthalmopathy. The TCR beta CDR3 regions underwent amplification using RNA transcripts as the source. The HTBI primer set drove a first-round RT-PCR of the TCR CDR3. TCRdb re-called the multiplex PCR reads through MiXCR, storing one row per CDR3 protein. The sample includes more than 500,000 distinct CDR3 sequences, 40% to 55% of them seen just once. The source material was peripheral blood or thyroid tissue (not recorded which). Every receptor here comes from an adult woman with Graves' disease, either hyperthyroidism or ophthalmopathy (not recorded which).

The V gene is TRBV10-1, the J gene TRBJ2-4; D may be TRBD1 (8 bases). This CDR3 has 14 amino acids. The ends were cut back, 3 bases at V and 7 bases at J, with 13 bases in the middle. Germline values: CDR1 WNHNN, CDR2 SYGVQD (reference sequence). The chain's CDR3 is CASSDGQGGNIQYF. The CDR3 nucleotides are TGCGCCAGCAGTGATGGACAGGGAGGGAACATTCAGTACTTC.

Concerning this clonotype: A clone one base away is much larger, so this may be a read error. J is TRBJ2-5 and V is TRBV7-2; 8 bases are shared with TRBD2. Losses at the gene ends were 7 bases for V and 5 bases for J; bases not matched to a gene: 9. Germline V gives CDR1 SGHTA, CDR2 FQGNSA. This CDR3 has 14 residues. CDR3 amino acids: CASNLRPGGETQYF. In nucleotides, the CDR3 is TGTGCCAGCAACCTCAGGCCGGGGGGGGAGACCCAGTACTTC.

The rearrangement uses TRBV12-3 or TRBV12-4 and TRBJ1-6; no firm D call. V was clipped by 10 bases and J by 9 bases, with 19 bases between them. CDR3 length: 14 amino acids. CDR3: CATKPGLGSSPLHF. The CDR3 nucleotides read TGTGCCACTAAACCAGGTCTAGGGTCTTCACCCCTCCACTTT.

This clonotype was seen ten or more times. This chain joins TRBV12-3 or TRBV12-4 and TRBJ1-3; no clear D gene. The CDR3 consists of 12 residues. The V gene lost 8 bases and the J gene lost 5 bases, with 10 bases spanning the gap. DNA for the CDR3: TGTGCCAGCGCCAAAACTCGAAACACCATATATTTT. Translated: CASAKTRNTIYF.

This clonotype was seen a handful of times. The genes are TRBV5-1 and TRBJ2-7; 7 bases are a match to TRBD1. Germline values: CDR1 SGHRS, CDR2 YFSETQ. The CDR3 consists of 13 residues. V lost 4 bases to trimming and J lost 7 bases; unmatched junction nucleotides: 8. The DNA for the CDR3 is TGCGCCAGCAGCGAAGAGGGGGCCGGGGAGCAGTACTTC. This codes for CASSEEGAGEQYF.

The CDR3 reads CASSRSDSRGGYTF. The CDR3 coding sequence is TGTGCCAGTAGTCGGTCAGACTCCCGGGGAGGCTACACCTTC. The chain carries TRBV19 and TRBJ1-2; no definite D call. Per the germline V gene, CDR1 is LNHDA and CDR2 is SQIVND (reference sequence). The CDR3 is made up of 14 amino acids. The ends were cut back, 5 bases at V and 8 bases at J, with 18 bases in the middle.

This clonotype was seen repeatedly, ten times or more. The chain uses TRBV4-1 and TRBJ1-1; a possible D gene is TRBD1 (5 bases). The CDR3 has 14 amino acids. V lost 1 base and J lost 1, with 7 bases in between. The germline CDR1 and CDR2 sequences are MGHRA and YSYEKL. CDR3: CASSQVTGNTEAFF. CDR3 in DNA: TGCGCCAGCAGCCAAGTTACAGGGAACACTGAAGCTTTCTTT.

This chain links TRBV7-9 with TRBJ2-5; weak D call: TRBD1 (6 bases). The CDR3 covers 13 residues. With 7 bases removed from V and 2 bases from J, the gap between germline ends came to 11 bases. Germline CDR1 SEHNR, CDR2 FQNEAQ (reference sequence). Here the CDR3 DNA reads TGTGCCAGCACCAGACAGGTTCAAGAGACCCAGTACTTC. It yields the protein CASTRQVQETQYF.

V usage is TRBV29-1 and J usage is TRBJ1-4, with D tentatively TRBD1 (6 bases). Germline lookup yields CDR1 SQVTM and CDR2 ANQGSEA. The CDR3 is made up of 14 amino acids. With 0 bases removed from V and 6 bases from J, the gap between germline ends came to 11 bases. CDR3 sequence (DNA): TGCAGCGTTGAAGATCGGGGGCTTTATGAAAAACTGTTTTTT. This translates into CSVEDRGLYEKLFF.

The chain has TRBV7-9 and TRBJ2-3; no clear D gene. V lost 5 bases and J 0 bases, leaving 9 bases between the germline ends. The CDR3 extends over 14 amino acids. Per germline, CDR1 SEHNR and CDR2 FQNEAQ (reference sequence). CDR3 loop: CASSPAGSTDTQYF. The CDR3 DNA reads as TGTGCCAGCAGCCCAGCCGGAAGCACAGATACGCAGTATTTT.

J is TRBJ1-5 and V is TRBV20-1; D is uncertain. V was pared by 3 bases and J by 3 bases, with 12 bases between. Germline CDR1 reads DFQATT; CDR2 reads SNEGSKA (reference sequence). The CDR3 is 14 amino acids. The CDR3 here is CSASWAGYNQPQHF. The CDR3 region has the DNA TGCAGTGCTAGCTGGGCCGGATACAATCAGCCCCAGCATTTT.

The chain carries TRBV2 and TRBJ1-2, with D tentatively TRBD1 (6 bases). V lost 2 bases, J lost 7 bases, and 11 bases lay in between. CDR1 SNHLY and CDR2 FYNNEI come from the germline V gene. The CDR3 is made up of 13 amino acids. The CDR3 region is CASSEQGPGGYTF. CDR3 DNA: TGTGCCAGCAGTGAACAGGGGCCTGGTGGCTACACCTTC.

The chain employs TRBV9 and TRBJ1-6; D gene ambiguous. The CDR3 covers 13 residues. V dropped 1 base and J dropped 5 bases, with 4 bases sitting between them. CDR1 and CDR2 (germline): SGDLS, YYNGEE. The CDR3 loop reads CASSVRDNSPLHF. CDR3 DNA: TGTGCCAGCAGCGTACGGGATAATTCACCCCTCCACTTT.

The chain employs TRBV2 and TRBJ2-1; 8 bases agree with TRBD2. After removal of 0 bases from V and 16 bases from J, the junction contained 8 bases not matched to a gene. The CDR3 contains 13 residues. Per the germline V gene, CDR1 is SNHLY and CDR2 is FYNNEI. CDR3 DNA: TGTGCCAGCAGTGAAGCTGAGGGGACTAGTTTTTTCTTC. This translates into CASSEAEGTSFFF.

The chain couples TRBV10-2 to TRBJ2-3; D might be TRBD1 (6 bases). Germline loops: CDR1 WSHSY, CDR2 SAAADI. The CDR3 runs to 17 residues. Trimming stripped 3 bases from V and 4 bases from J, with 20 bases between. The CDR3 nucleotides read TGCGCCAGCAGTGACACAGTCGTACAGGGTAAACCAGATACGCAGTATTTT. Encoded protein: CASSDTVVQGKPDTQYF.

At least ten counts were recorded for this clonotype. For the CDR3, the DNA is TGTGCCAGTAGTCCCCTGGCAGGTTGGGTTGACTATGGCTACACCTTC. This encodes CASSPLAGWVDYGYTF. The chain links TRBV19 to TRBJ1-2; no firm D call. V shed 5 bases and J shed 3 bases, with 19 bases lying between them. Germline assignment: CDR1 LNHDA and CDR2 SQIVND (reference sequence). This CDR3 has 16 amino acids.

This clonotype was detected many times. The chain carries TRBV5-1 and TRBJ2-2; tentatively, D is TRBD1 or TRBD2 (7 bases each). Germline CDR1 reads SGHRS; CDR2 reads YFSETQ. This CDR3 spans 14 amino acids. With 4 bases removed from V and 3 bases from J, the gap between germline ends came to 10 bases. CDR3 protein: CASSSGTDTGELFF. The CDR3 DNA reads TGCGCCAGCAGCAGCGGGACAGACACCGGGGAGCTGTTTTTT.

In this sample, this clonotype turned up many times. The CDR3 loop is CASSLLSGGGYTF. CDR3 in DNA: TGTGCCAGCAGCTTGTTGTCCGGGGGAGGCTACACCTTC. The chain recombines TRBV5-6 with TRBJ1-2; tentatively, D is TRBD1 (5 bases). The V gene lost 1 base and the J gene lost 8 bases, with 12 bases spanning the gap. Germline CDR1 SGHDT, CDR2 YYEEEE. The CDR3 contains 13 residues.

About this clonotype: The missing conserved phenylalanine or tryptophan at the end of this CDR3 makes a read error likely. Because the CDR3's place on the DNA is in doubt, the DNA is left out and the CDR3 is given as listed by TCRdb. This chain connects TRBV7-3 to TRBJ1-4. Including both end residues, the CDR3 is 9 amino acids long. Germline V gene sequence: CDR1 SGHTA, CDR2 FQGTGA. The CDR3 loop is CASSLRRGS.